This TCR beta chain was sequenced for a study of OX40 agonist ivuxolimab in advanced cancers. Generated by immunoSEQ multiplex PCR, the TCRdb table keeps only in-frame clones and is missing some. The profile shows under 85,000 clones, under 80% of them singletons. In germline, CDR1 is MNHEY, CDR2 SVGAGI. CDR3 size: 14 residues. V lost 2 bases and J lost 2, with 9 bases in between. Source: CD4+ or CD8+ T cells sorted from blood, taken in a trial of the OX40 agonist ivuxolimab. This TCR was recovered from an adult with an advanced solid tumor such as melanoma, head and neck, liver or kidney cancer. The chain uses TRBV6-5 and TRBJ1-2; TRBD1 is a possible D gene (6 bases). The CDR3 coding sequence is TGTGCCAGCAGTTACCTTGGACAGAACTATGGCTACACCTTC. Translated, it gives CASSYLGQNYGYTF.